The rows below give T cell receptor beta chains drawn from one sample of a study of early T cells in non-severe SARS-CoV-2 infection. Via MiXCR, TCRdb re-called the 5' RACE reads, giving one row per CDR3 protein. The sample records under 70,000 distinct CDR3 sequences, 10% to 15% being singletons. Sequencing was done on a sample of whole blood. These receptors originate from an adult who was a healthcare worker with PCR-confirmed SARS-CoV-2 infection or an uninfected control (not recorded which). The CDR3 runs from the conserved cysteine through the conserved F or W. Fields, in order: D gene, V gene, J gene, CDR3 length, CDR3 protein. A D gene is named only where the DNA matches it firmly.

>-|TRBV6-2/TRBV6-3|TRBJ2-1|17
CASSYRLRDGTYNEQFF
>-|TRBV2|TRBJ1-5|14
CASGQVEGNQPQHF
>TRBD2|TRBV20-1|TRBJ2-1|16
CSARDLGRQNGNEQFF
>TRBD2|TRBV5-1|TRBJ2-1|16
CASSLVLAGGPIEQFF
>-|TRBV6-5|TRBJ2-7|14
CASSYRGDSYEQYF
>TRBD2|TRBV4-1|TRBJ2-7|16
CASSQERTSGRYEQYF
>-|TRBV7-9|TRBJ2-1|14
CASTPNSLWGGKFF
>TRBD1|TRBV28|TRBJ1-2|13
CASSPRGTEDYTF
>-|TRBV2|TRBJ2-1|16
CATGGYAGEGGNEQFF
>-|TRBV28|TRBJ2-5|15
CASSADRSHQETQYF
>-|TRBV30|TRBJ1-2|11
CAWSTGYGYTF
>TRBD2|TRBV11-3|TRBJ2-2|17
CASSLDVASGRRGELFF
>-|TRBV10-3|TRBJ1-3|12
CAMSVSGNTIYF
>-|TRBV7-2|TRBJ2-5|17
CASSLGDRFTLQETQYF
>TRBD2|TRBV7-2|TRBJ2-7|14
CASSLELAGVEQYF
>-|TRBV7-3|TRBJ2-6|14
CASSFSYGANVLTF
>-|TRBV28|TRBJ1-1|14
CASSLAQRNTEAFF
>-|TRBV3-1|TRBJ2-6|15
CASSQVSSGANVLTF
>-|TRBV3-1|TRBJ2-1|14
CASSKGLTGNEQFF
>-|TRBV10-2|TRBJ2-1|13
CASSVPSPDGQFF
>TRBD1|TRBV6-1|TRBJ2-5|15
CASSVAGGGQETQYF
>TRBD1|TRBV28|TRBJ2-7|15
CASSSPTGGLYEQYF
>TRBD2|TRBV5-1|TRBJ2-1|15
CASSRLAGAGNEQFF
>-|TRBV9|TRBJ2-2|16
CTSTLSGGANTGELFF
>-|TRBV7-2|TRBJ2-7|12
CASSFTVLEQYF
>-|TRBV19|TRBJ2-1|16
CASSLGGAAPANEQFF
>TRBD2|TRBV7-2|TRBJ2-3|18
CASSSETSGGLSTDTQYF
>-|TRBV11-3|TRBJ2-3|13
CASSLTGTDTQYF
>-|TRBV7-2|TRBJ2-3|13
CASSLARLDTQYF
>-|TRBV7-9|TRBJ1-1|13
CASSSSPNTEAFF
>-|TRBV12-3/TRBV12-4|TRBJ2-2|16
CASTARTAGGTGELFF
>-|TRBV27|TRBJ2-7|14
CASSAQPGPYEQYF
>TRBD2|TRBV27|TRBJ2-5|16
CASSPISGTYQETQYF
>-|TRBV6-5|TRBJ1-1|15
CASSFGGTLNTEAFF
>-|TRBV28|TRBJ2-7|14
CASIFTDFSYEQYF
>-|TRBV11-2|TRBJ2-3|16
CASSLGTSASTDTQYF
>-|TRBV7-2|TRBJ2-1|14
CASSPRTSYNEQFF
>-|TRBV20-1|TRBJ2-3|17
CSARSRRLGGLTDTQYF
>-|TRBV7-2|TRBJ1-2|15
CASSQRTTGSYGYTF
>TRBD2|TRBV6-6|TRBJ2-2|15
CASTTGRGNTGELFF
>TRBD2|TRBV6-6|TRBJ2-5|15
CASSYGREGRETQYF
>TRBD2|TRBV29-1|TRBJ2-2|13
CSVESGGTGELFF
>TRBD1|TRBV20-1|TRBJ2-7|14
CSASLGTGTYEQYF
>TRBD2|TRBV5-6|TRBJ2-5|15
CASRRGLAEQETQYF
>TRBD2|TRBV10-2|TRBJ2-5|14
CASSAASGQETQYF